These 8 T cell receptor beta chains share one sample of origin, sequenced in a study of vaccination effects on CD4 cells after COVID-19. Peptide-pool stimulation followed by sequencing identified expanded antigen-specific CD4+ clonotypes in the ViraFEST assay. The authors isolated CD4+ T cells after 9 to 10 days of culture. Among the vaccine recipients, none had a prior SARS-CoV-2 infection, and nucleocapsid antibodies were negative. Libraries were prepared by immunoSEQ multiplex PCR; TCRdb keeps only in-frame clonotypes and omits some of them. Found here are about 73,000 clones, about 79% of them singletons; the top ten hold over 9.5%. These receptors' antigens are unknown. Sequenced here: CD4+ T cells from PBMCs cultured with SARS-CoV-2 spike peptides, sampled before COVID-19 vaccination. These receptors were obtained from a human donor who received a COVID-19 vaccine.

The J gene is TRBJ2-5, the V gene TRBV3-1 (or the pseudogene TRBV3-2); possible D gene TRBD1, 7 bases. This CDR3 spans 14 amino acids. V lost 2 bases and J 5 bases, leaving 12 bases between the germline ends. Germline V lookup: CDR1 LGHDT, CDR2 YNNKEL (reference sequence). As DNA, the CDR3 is TGTGCCAGCAGCCAAAAGGAGGGGGCGGAGACCCAGTACTTC. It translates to CASSQKEGAETQYF.

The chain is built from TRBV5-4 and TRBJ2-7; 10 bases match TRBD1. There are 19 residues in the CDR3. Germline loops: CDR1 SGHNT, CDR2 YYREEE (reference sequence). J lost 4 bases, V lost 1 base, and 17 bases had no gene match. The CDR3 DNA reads TGTGCCAGCAGCTTGTTTACCGGGACAGGGGCCTGGAGGAGTTACGAGCAGTACGTC. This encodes CASSLFTGTGAWRSYEQYV.

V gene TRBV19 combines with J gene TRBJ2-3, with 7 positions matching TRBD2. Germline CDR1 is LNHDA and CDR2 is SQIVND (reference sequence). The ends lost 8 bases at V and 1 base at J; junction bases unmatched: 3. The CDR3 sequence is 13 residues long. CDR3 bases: TGTGCCAGTGGGGCGGGGGGCACAGATACGCAGTATTTT. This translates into CASGAGGTDTQYF.

CDR3 nucleotide sequence: TGTGCCACCAGTGAACGAGGACAGGGAGGTAATGAAAAACTGTTTTTT. This sequence encodes CATSERGQGGNEKLFF. The V call is TRBV24-1, the J call TRBJ1-4, with 8 bases fitting TRBD1. The CDR3 consists of 16 residues. CDR1 and CDR2 from the germline V gene are KGHDR and SFDVKD. The ends lost 4 bases at V and 4 bases at J; junction bases unmatched: 7.

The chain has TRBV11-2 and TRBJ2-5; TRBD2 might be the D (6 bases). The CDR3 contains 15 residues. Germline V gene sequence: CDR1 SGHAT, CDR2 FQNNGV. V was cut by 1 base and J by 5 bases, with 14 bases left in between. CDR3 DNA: TGTGCCAGCAGCTTAGTGGGCGGGGAGTGGGAGACCCAGTACTTC. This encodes CASSLVGGEWETQYF.

The CDR3 loop is CASSEDRSGETAFF. CDR3 sequence (DNA): TGCGCCAGCAGTGAGGACCGTTCCGGGGAAACAGCTTTCTTT. The rearrangement links TRBV10-1 to TRBJ1-1; D gene uncertain. V was pared by 2 bases and J by 10 bases, with 17 bases between. Per germline, CDR1 WNHNN and CDR2 SYGVQD (reference sequence). This CDR3 contains 14 residues.

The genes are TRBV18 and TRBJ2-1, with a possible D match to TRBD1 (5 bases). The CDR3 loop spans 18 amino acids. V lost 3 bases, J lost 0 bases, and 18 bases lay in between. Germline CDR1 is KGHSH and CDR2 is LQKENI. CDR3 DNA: TGTGCCAGCTCACCTTCTAGAGCCCCAGGGATCTCCTACAATGAGCAGTTCTTC. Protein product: CASSPSRAPGISYNEQFF.

CDR3 sequence reads: CASSLTGSAEKLFF. The CDR3 nucleotides are TGTGCCAGTAGCTTGACAGGGAGTGCTGAAAAACTGTTTTTT. The V call is TRBV19, the J call TRBJ1-4; 7 positions match TRBD1. J lost 7 bases, V lost 6 bases, and 8 bases had no gene match. From germline, CDR1 is LNHDA and CDR2 SQIVND (reference sequence). This CDR3 is 14 amino acids long.